A selection of T cell receptor beta chains follows, all from one sample in a study of cytomegalovirus exposure and HLA in healthy donors. Assay used: immunoSEQ multiplex PCR; TCRdb lists only in-frame clones, some missing. The sample yields about 160,000 clones, roughly 83% seen once. The sequenced material came from PBMCs. All receptors derive from a boy aged 2 to 10 in good health and CMV-seronegative. Each CDR3 is given with its conserved first and last residue. A D gene is named only where the DNA matches it firmly. The size field is filled for only some rows; it gives once, few, many or a size class.

length	V	D	J	size	CDR3	DNA
15	TRBV2	TRBD2	TRBJ2-7	NA	CASKGKAGTVYEQYF	TGTGCCAGCAAAGGGAAAGCGGGAACCGTCTACGAGCAGTACTTC
12	TRBV19	NA	TRBJ2-1	NA	CASSSGGHEQFF	TGTGCCAGTAGTAGCGGCGGTCATGAGCAGTTCTTC
11	TRBV5-1	NA	TRBJ2-1	few	CASSEENEQFF	TGCGCCAGCAGCGAGGAGAATGAGCAGTTCTTC
13	TRBV27	NA	TRBJ2-7	NA	CASSPLPSYEQYF	TGTGCCAGCAGTCCCCTCCCCTCCTACGAGCAGTACTTC
15	TRBV10-2	NA	TRBJ2-2	NA	CASSELLSNTGELFF	TGCGCCAGCAGTGAACTGCTTTCGAACACCGGGGAGCTGTTTTTT
15	TRBV5-4	TRBD1	TRBJ2-2	NA	CASSPGQTNTGELFF	TGTGCCAGCAGCCCGGGACAGACGAACACCGGGGAGCTGTTTTTT
17	TRBV27	NA	TRBJ2-3	once	CASSLSMFAGAGDTQYF	TGTGCCAGCAGTTTATCGATGTTTGCAGGGGCGGGAGATACGCAGTATTTT
20	TRBV15	TRBD1	TRBJ2-1	NA	CATSRLPGQGTMKFYNEQFF	TGTGCCACCAGCAGACTCCCGGGACAGGGGACTATGAAATTTTACAATGAGCAGTTCTTC
12	TRBV29-1	TRBD1	TRBJ1-2	NA	CSVGQGDYGYTF	TGCAGCGTTGGACAGGGTGACTATGGCTACACCTTC
15	TRBV6-5	NA	TRBJ1-1	NA	CASSSPTGSNTEAFF	TGTGCCAGCAGCTCACCGACGGGATCCAACACTGAAGCTTTCTTT
16	TRBV4-1	NA	TRBJ1-5	NA	CASSQEGLRVGQPQHF	TGCGCCAGCAGCCAGGAGGGACTAAGGGTTGGTCAGCCCCAGCATTTT
15	TRBV7-9	NA	TRBJ1-4	NA	CASSKGPSTNEKLFF	TGTGCCAGCAGCAAGGGGCCATCAACTAATGAAAAACTGTTTTTT
16	TRBV5-1	TRBD1	TRBJ2-7	once	CASSLGQGANLDEQYF	TGCGCCAGCAGCTTGGGACAGGGTGCAAACTTGGACGAGCAGTACTTC
15	TRBV5-4	NA	TRBJ1-1	NA	CASSLGLVVNTEAFF	TGTGCCAGCAGCTTGGGGCTGGTGGTGAACACTGAAGCTTTCTTT
16	TRBV4-1	NA	TRBJ2-5	NA	CASSPRALESGETQYF	TGCGCCAGCAGCCCACGAGCACTAGAAAGCGGGGAGACCCAGTACTTC
13	TRBV5-8	NA	TRBJ1-5	NA	CASSLRGNQPQHF	TGTGCCAGCAGCTTGCGGGGGAACCAGCCCCAGCATTTT
16	TRBV7-9	TRBD1	TRBJ1-1	NA	CASSIGGTARLTEAFF	TGTGCCAGCAGCATCGGAGGGACAGCCAGACTCACTGAAGCTTTCTTT
20	TRBV2	TRBD2	TRBJ2-7	NA	CASSEPAPGLAERSSYEQYF	TGTGCCAGCAGTGAACCTGCCCCGGGACTAGCGGAAAGGAGCTCCTACGAGCAGTACTTC
14	TRBV30	TRBD1	TRBJ1-6	NA	CAWSSGQVNSPLHF	TGTGCCTGGAGCTCGGGACAGGTTAATTCACCCCTCCACTTT
14	TRBV5-4	TRBD1	TRBJ1-1	NA	CASRLTGGKTEAFF	TGTGCCAGCAGATTGACAGGGGGAAAGACTGAAGCTTTCTTT
12	TRBV28	NA	TRBJ1-5	NA	CASSSNNQPQHF	TGTGCCAGCAGTAGCAATAATCAGCCCCAGCATTTT
15	TRBV14	TRBD2	TRBJ2-3	NA	CASSRITGGPDTQYF	TGTGCCAGCAGCCGGATCACGGGGGGGCCAGATACGCAGTATTTT
15	TRBV19	TRBD1	TRBJ1-1	NA	CASSLRTGGEVEAFF	TGTGCCAGTAGTCTCCGGACAGGGGGCGAGGTTGAAGCTTTCTTT
14	TRBV14	TRBD1	TRBJ1-1	few	CASRGQGLHTEAFF	TGTGCCAGCCGGGGACAGGGGCTTCACACTGAAGCTTTCTTT
17	TRBV5-1	TRBD2	TRBJ2-5	NA	CASSPGLAGQTQETQYF	TGCGCCAGCAGCCCCGGACTAGCAGGACAGACTCAAGAGACCCAGTACTTC
17	TRBV28	TRBD2	TRBJ2-3	NA	CASRTGTSGRAGDTQYF	TGTGCCAGCAGAACTGGGACTAGCGGGAGGGCGGGAGATACGCAGTATTTT
18	TRBV15	TRBD2	TRBJ2-1	NA	CATSRGILAPGPWNEQFF	TGTGCCACCAGCAGAGGGATACTAGCGCCCGGCCCGTGGAATGAGCAGTTCTTC
15	TRBV9	TRBD1	TRBJ2-1	NA	CASSESGQGVREQFF	TGTGCCAGCAGCGAGTCGGGACAGGGGGTAAGGGAGCAGTTCTTC
15	TRBV5-1	NA	TRBJ2-2	NA	CASSLTRVGTGELFF	TGCGCCAGCAGCTTGACCAGGGTTGGGACCGGGGAGCTGTTTTTT
13	TRBV5-6	TRBD2	TRBJ2-7	NA	CASGAGGAYEQYF	TGTGCCAGCGGGGCGGGAGGAGCCTACGAGCAGTACTTC
17	TRBV2	TRBD1	TRBJ1-3	NA	CASSELGQPFSGNTIYF	TGTGCCAGCAGTGAATTGGGACAGCCATTCTCTGGAAACACCATATATTTT
16	TRBV19	NA	TRBJ1-1	NA	CASSPTDQQGFTEAFF	TGTGCCAGTAGTCCCACCGATCAACAGGGCTTCACTGAAGCTTTCTTT
14	TRBV29-1	NA	TRBJ1-1	NA	CSVVRRGGSTEAFF	TGCAGCGTTGTGAGACGGGGCGGGAGCACTGAAGCTTTCTTT
21	TRBV4-1	NA	TRBJ2-2	NA	CASSQDRPVLGRSGLTGELFF	TGCGCCAGCAGCCAAGATCGCCCCGTCCTTGGACGTAGCGGCCTCACCGGGGAGCTGTTTTTT
14	TRBV4-1	NA	TRBJ2-7	NA	CASSQAAAGYEQYF	TGCGCCAGCAGCCAAGCCGCGGCGGGCTACGAGCAGTACTTC
15	TRBV5-4	TRBD2	TRBJ2-5	NA	CASSGGGARWETQYF	TGTGCCAGCAGCGGCGGGGGGGCGCGGTGGGAGACCCAGTACTTC
10	TRBV2	NA	TRBJ1-2	few	CASSVEGYTF	TGTGCCAGCAGTGTAGAGGGCTACACCTTC
19	TRBV6-1	NA	TRBJ2-6	NA	CASSGMVDKGISGANVLTF	TGTGCCAGCAGTGGAATGGTGGATAAGGGGATCTCTGGGGCCAACGTCCTGACTTTC
15	TRBV28	TRBD1	TRBJ1-5	NA	CASSSTGAGNQPQHF	TGTGCCAGCAGTTCGACAGGGGCTGGCAATCAGCCCCAGCATTTT
15	TRBV28	TRBD1	TRBJ2-2	NA	CASHRQGADTGELFF	TGTGCCAGCCACCGACAGGGGGCAGACACCGGGGAGCTGTTTTTT
14	TRBV6-5	NA	TRBJ1-5	NA	CASRPQGGNQPQHF	TGTGCCAGCAGACCCCAGGGTGGAAATCAGCCCCAGCATTTT
18	TRBV28	TRBD1	TRBJ2-1	NA	CASSSSRTGALSYNEQFF	TGTGCCAGCAGTTCCTCCAGGACAGGGGCCCTCTCCTACAATGAGCAGTTCTTC
13	TRBV6-5	TRBD1	TRBJ2-1	NA	CASSYMDRGPQFF	TGTGCCAGCAGTTACATGGACAGGGGGCCCCAGTTCTTC
18	TRBV14	TRBD2	TRBJ2-7	NA	CASSQELGLAGFSYEQYF	TGTGCCAGCAGCCAAGAATTGGGACTAGCGGGATTTTCCTACGAGCAGTACTTC
13	TRBV5-6	NA	TRBJ1-2	few	CASSLLENYGYTF	TGTGCCAGCAGCTTGTTAGAGAACTATGGCTACACCTTC
15	TRBV4-1	NA	TRBJ1-2	NA	CASSQDAGDNYGYTF	TGCGCCAGCAGCCAAGATGCAGGGGACAACTATGGCTACACCTTC
14	TRBV7-2	NA	TRBJ2-3	NA	CASSLGRFTDTQYF	TGTGCCAGCAGCTTAGGGCGGTTCACAGATACGCAGTATTTT
15	TRBV7-9	TRBD1	TRBJ2-7	NA	CASSFGTGLTYEQYF	TGTGCCAGCAGCTTTGGGACAGGTCTTACCTACGAGCAGTACTTC
13	TRBV30	NA	TRBJ2-5	NA	CAWSFGLQETQYF	TGTGCCTGGAGTTTTGGCCTCCAAGAGACCCAGTACTTC
15	TRBV19	TRBD2	TRBJ2-1	NA	CASSQAGGSYNEQFF	TGTGCCAGTAGTCAAGCGGGAGGGTCCTACAATGAGCAGTTCTTC
14	TRBV19	NA	TRBJ2-3	once	CASRDKGFTDTQYF	TGTGCCAGTAGGGACAAAGGATTCACAGATACGCAGTATTTT